One and the same sample provided the 24 T cell receptor beta chains below, sequenced in a study of TIL therapy for anti-PD-1-resistant metastatic lung cancer. Described time point: pre-treatment sample, taken before nivolumab and TIL therapy. Pleural nodules or supraclavicular lymph nodes made up most of the excised metastases sampled. The immunoSEQ assay was v3. The table came from immunoSEQ multiplex PCR; TCRdb's copy has only in-frame clones and leaves some out. This table holds about 50,000 clones, roughly 70% found once. The sample was tumor tissue, taken at baseline. The receptors here all came from a person aged 25-85 years with non-small cell lung cancer.

The chain has TRBV5-5 and TRBJ1-2; D gene uncertain. This CDR3 region has 12 residues. Germline V CDR1 and CDR2: SGHKS, YYEKEE (reference sequence). Trimming stripped 5 bases from V and 4 bases from J, with 9 bases between. This CDR3 is CASSPDSYGYTF. CDR3 nucleotide sequence: TGTGCCAGCAGTCCGGACTCCTATGGCTACACCTTC.

J is TRBJ2-2 and V is TRBV6-1, with 12 bases fitting TRBD2. Germline lookup yields CDR1 MNHNS and CDR2 SASEGT. V was clipped by 7 bases and J by 7 bases; unmatched bases: 7. CDR3 size: 15 residues. The CDR3 DNA sequence: TGTGCCAGCATCCCCGGGACTAGCGGGTTCGGGGAGCTGTTTTTT. This sequence encodes CASIPGTSGFGELFF.

J is TRBJ2-7 and V is TRBV4-1; a weak D match, TRBD2 (7 bases). Per the germline V gene, CDR1 is MGHRA and CDR2 is YSYEKL. The CDR3 totals 17 residues. V lost 0 bases and J 0 bases, leaving 15 bases between the germline ends. CDR3 in amino acids: CASSQDGGASSSYEQYF. The CDR3 nucleotides are TGCGCCAGCAGCCAAGATGGGGGGGCGTCTAGCTCCTACGAGCAGTACTTC.

The chain joins TRBV11-2 to TRBJ2-7; the match to TRBD1 covers 10 bases. The CDR3 consists of 13 residues. The V gene's germline CDR1 is SGHAT and CDR2 FQNNGV. V was pared by 4 bases and J by 7 bases, with 4 bases of the junction left unmatched. In DNA, the CDR3 is TGTGCCAGCAGCTCCGGGACAGGGGTGGAGCAGTACTTC. It encodes CASSSGTGVEQYF.

The V gene is TRBV29-1, the J gene TRBJ2-7; TRBD1 matches at 9 bases. The V gene's germline CDR1 is SQVTM and CDR2 ANQGSEA. The CDR3 runs to 13 residues. J was trimmed by 2 bases and V by 7 bases; bases with no gene match: 6. The CDR3 nucleotides read TGCAGCGCCGGGACAGGGATACCCTACGAGCAGTACTTC. It encodes CSAGTGIPYEQYF.

This clone was seen a single time. The chain carries TRBV30 and TRBJ1-5, with D tentatively TRBD1 (6 bases). V dropped 2 bases and J dropped 6 bases, with 14 bases sitting between them. The germline V gene encodes CDR1 GTSNPN and CDR2 SVGIG (reference sequence). The length of the CDR3 is 14 residues. DNA of the CDR3: TGTGCCTGGAGTCTGCTTGGGGGCAGTCAGCCCCAGCATTTT. This sequence encodes CAWSLLGGSQPQHF.

The chain carries TRBV7-8 and TRBJ1-3; D not resolved. The V gene lost 0 bases and the J gene lost 0 bases, with 3 bases spanning the gap. The CDR3 covers 14 residues. Germline-derived CDR1 and CDR2 are SGHVS and FQNEAQ. The CDR3 sequence is CASSLADSGNTIYF. CDR3 nucleotide sequence: TGTGCCAGCAGCTTAGCTGACTCTGGAAACACCATATATTTT.

The genes are TRBV29-1 and TRBJ1-5; perhaps TRBD1 as D (6 bases). From germline, CDR1 is SQVTM and CDR2 ANQGSEA. The CDR3 extends over 14 amino acids. Trimming left V 6 bases short and J 4 bases short, with 16 bases between. The CDR3 DNA follows: TGCAGCGTGGGGGACGTAAGGGGGAATCAGCCCCAGCATTTT. Translation gives CSVGDVRGNQPQHF.

This sequence joins TRBV6-5 and TRBJ1-4, with 7 positions matching TRBD1. This CDR3 comprises 14 residues. Germline CDR1 reads MNHEY; CDR2 reads SVGAGI. Losses at the gene ends were 5 bases for V and 7 bases for J; bases not matched to a gene: 7. CDR3 sequence (DNA): TGTGCCAGCAGTAAGGGACAGTCCACTGAAAAACTGTTTTTT. As protein: CASSKGQSTEKLFF.

V gene TRBV27 combines with J gene TRBJ2-2, with 13 bases matching TRBD2. Germline V lookup: CDR1 MNHEY, CDR2 SMNVEV (reference sequence). Trimming took 6 bases from V and 6 from J; bases not matched to a gene: 1. This CDR3 contains 14 residues. The CDR3 DNA reads as TGTGCCAGCAGAACTAGCGGGGGGGCCGGGGAGCTGTTTTTT. This translates into CASRTSGGAGELFF.

V gene TRBV5-1 combines with J gene TRBJ2-1; the D gene is possibly TRBD1 (5 bases). Germline V gene data show CDR1 as SGHRS and CDR2 as YFSETQ. V lost 0 bases to trimming and J lost 8 bases, with 6 bases between them. This CDR3 contains 12 residues. The CDR3 protein is CASSLVRDEQFF. In nucleotides, the CDR3 is TGCGCCAGCAGCTTGGTCAGGGATGAGCAGTTCTTC. Together with reference TRBV5-1 and TRBJ2-1, the CDR3 gives the full variable domain: KAGVTQTPRYLIKTRGQQVTLSCSPISGHRSVSWYQQTPGQGLQFLFEYFSETQRNKGNFPGRFSGRQFSNSRSEMNVSTLELGDSALYLCASSLVRDEQFFGPGTRLTVL.

The chain uses TRBV5-5 and TRBJ2-5; 9 bases fit TRBD2. In germline, CDR1 is SGHKS, CDR2 YYEKEE (reference sequence). This CDR3 is built from 15 residues. J lost 4 bases, V lost 4 bases, and 8 bases had no gene match. CDR3 residues: CASSLAGGALETQYF. CDR3 nucleotides: TGTGCCAGCAGCCTCGCGGGGGGGGCCCTAGAGACCCAGTACTTC.

This clone was picked up a small number of times. The J gene is TRBJ1-1, the V gene TRBV5-1; D remains unclear. V lost 0 bases to trimming and J lost 0 bases, with 9 bases between them. CDR1 and CDR2 (germline): SGHRS, YFSETQ. This CDR3 spans 15 amino acids. In DNA form, the CDR3 reads TGCGCCAGCAGCTTGGACGGCAGGCTGAACACTGAAGCTTTCTTT. Residues: CASSLDGRLNTEAFF.

Only one count was recorded for this clone. The genes are TRBV19 and TRBJ2-1, with D possibly TRBD2 on 6 matching bases. The germline CDR1 and CDR2 sequences are LNHDA and SQIVND (reference sequence). Deletions cut 5 bases from V and 0 bases from J, with 8 bases between. The CDR3 has 14 amino acids. The CDR3 region has the DNA TGTGCCAGTAGTGGAGGGAGCTCCTACAATGAGCAGTTCTTC. Its protein is CASSGGSSYNEQFF.

This clone turned up a few times. The rearrangement joins TRBV6-5 to TRBJ2-2; D unresolved. V lost 4 bases and J 6 bases, leaving 6 bases between the germline ends. Per germline, CDR1 MNHEY and CDR2 SVGAGI. The CDR3 covers 12 residues. In DNA, the CDR3 is TGTGCCAGCAGTTCCCCCGCCGGGGAGCTGTTTTTT. Its translation: CASSSPAGELFF.

The rearrangement uses TRBV5-1 and TRBJ2-5; D is unresolved. Germline CDR1 and CDR2: SGHRS and YFSETQ. The CDR3 spans 13 residues. Trimming removed 4 bases at V and 7 bases at J, with 14 bases between. The CDR3 spells CASSPAVLGTQYF. CDR3 bases: TGCGCCAGCAGCCCGGCCGTATTAGGGACCCAGTACTTC.

The chain uses TRBV28 and TRBJ1-5; 7 nucleotides agree with TRBD1. V gave up 5 bases and J gave up 4 bases; unmatched junction bases: 8. CDR3 length: 15 amino acids. Germline CDR1 reads MDHEN; CDR2 reads SYDVKM. Here the CDR3 reads CASSVTGFANQPQHF. CDR3 in DNA: TGTGCCAGCAGTGTGACAGGGTTTGCGAATCAGCCCCAGCATTTT.

V gene TRBV7-6 combines with J gene TRBJ2-1, with D hard to call. CDR1 and CDR2 (germline): SGHVS, FNYEAQ. V lost 5 bases to trimming and J lost 6 bases, with 14 bases between them. This CDR3 spans 14 amino acids. CDR3 DNA: TGTGCCAGCAGCCCCCGGGCGGTTAGCAATGAGCAGTTCTTC. It specifies CASSPRAVSNEQFF.

The chain combines TRBV6-6 with TRBJ2-7; D tentatively fits TRBD1 or TRBD2 (6 bases each). V lost 6 bases and J 6 bases, leaving 18 bases between the germline ends. The CDR3 has 14 amino acids. Germline-derived CDR1 and CDR2 are MNHNY and SVGAGI (reference sequence). The CDR3 here is CASSPGEATGEQYF. In DNA form, the CDR3 reads TGTGCCAGCAGCCCAGGGGAGGCCACGGGCGAGCAGTACTTC.

V gene TRBV6-4 combines with J gene TRBJ2-7, with D possibly TRBD2 on 5 matching bases. Per the germline V gene, CDR1 is MRHNA and CDR2 is SNTAGT. V shed 2 bases and J shed 2 bases, with 16 bases lying between them. The CDR3 is made up of 16 amino acids. This CDR3 is CASSDPGRSEPYEQYF. CDR3 DNA: TGTGCCAGCAGTGACCCCGGACGTAGCGAACCCTACGAGCAGTACTTC.

This rearrangement joins TRBV5-1 to TRBJ1-5; D is unresolved. V lost 4 bases, J lost 6 bases, and 17 bases lay in between. Germline V gene sequence: CDR1 SGHRS, CDR2 YFSETQ. The CDR3 has 15 amino acids. CDR3 protein: CASSSHGSAGQPQHF. The CDR3 DNA sequence: TGCGCCAGCAGCAGCCACGGGTCTGCCGGTCAGCCCCAGCATTTT.

The V call is TRBV9, the J call TRBJ2-1; perhaps TRBD2 as D (6 bases). CDR1 is SGDLS, CDR2 YYNGEE, per germline. V shed 2 bases and J shed 1 base, with 7 bases lying between them. The CDR3 runs to 14 residues. CDR3 region: CASSVGSSYNEQFF. The CDR3 bases are TGTGCCAGCAGCGTCGGGAGTTCCTACAATGAGCAGTTCTTC.

The chain is built from TRBV9 and TRBJ2-2; TRBD2 matches at 9 bases. Per the germline V gene, CDR1 is SGDLS and CDR2 is YYNGEE. The trim removed 4 bases at V and 6 bases at J, leaving 7 bases unmatched. This CDR3 contains 15 residues. The CDR3 coding sequence is TGTGCCAGCAGCCCAAGGCGGGGGGGCCCCGGGGAGCTGTTTTTT. Its translation is CASSPRRGGPGELFF. Full variable domain (outside the CDR3, taken from reference TRBV9 and TRBJ2-2): DSGVTQTPKHLITATGQRVTLRCSPRSGDLSVYWYQQSLDQGLQFLIQYYNGEERAKGNILERFSAQQFPDLHSELNLSSLELGDSALYFCASSPRRGGPGELFFGEGSRLTVL.

This sequence joins TRBV5-1 and TRBJ2-2; 10 bases match TRBD1. Trimming removed 5 bases from V and 0 bases from J; junction bases left unmatched: 4. Germline loops: CDR1 SGHRS, CDR2 YFSETQ. This CDR3 region has 16 residues. In DNA, the CDR3 is TGCGCCAGCAGATCTGGACAGGGGGCGAACACCGGGGAGCTGTTTTTT. Its protein is CASRSGQGANTGELFF.